This TCR beta chain was profiled in a study of blood T cell repertoires in COVID-19. Study details: Specimens from acute and convalescent COVID-19 originated in the United States, Italy and Spain. The cDNA or gDNA used as material had been derived from T cells, B-cell-depleted T cells, or PBMCs.

Original handling: It was from reference gene primer amplification that nucleated cell counts were estimated. Assay: immunoSEQ multiplex PCR; the TCRdb copy retains only in-frame clones and omits some. V, J and clone size reflect that table, while D and trimming were determined from the DNA. The table records some 140,000 clones, about 78% of them present only once. The junction had 9 bases not matched to a gene; V was cut back by 3 bases and J by 3 bases. CDR3 size: 17 residues. The germline gives CDR1 LNHDA, CDR2 SQIVND (reference sequence). This clone has a count of ten or more. The source is a man between 60 and 70 years old who had recovered from COVID-19. The rearrangement joins TRBV19 to TRBJ2-1, with TRBD2 identical over 9 bases. The sample was peripheral blood. The CDR3 loop is CASSIQGGLALYNEQFF. The CDR3 bases are TGTGCCAGTAGTATTCAGGGGGGACTAGCCCTCTACAATGAGCAGTTCTTC. Variable domain in full (rest from reference TRBV19 and TRBJ2-1): DGGITQSPKYLFRKEGQNVTLSCEQNLNHDAMYWYRQDPGQGLRLIYYSQIVNDFQKGDIAEGYSVSREKKESFPLTVTSAQKNPTAFYLCASSIQGGLALYNEQFFGPGTRLTVL.